This T cell receptor beta chain appears in the sequencing data of a study of blood T cells in healthy people across ages. Whole-study context: Every two T cells gave about one barcoded beta molecule via template switching.

This clonotype appeared many times. Its antigen is as yet unknown. Through a sample-barcoded 5' primer and a J-beta primer mix, a second PCR was run for roughly 6 to 12 cycles. TCRdb reprocessed the 5' RACE reads via MiXCR and lists one record per CDR3 protein. The table lists 790,000 or so distinct CDR3 sequences, about half of them singletons. The germline CDR1 and CDR2 sequences are SNHLY and FYNNEI. Trimming left V 3 bases short and J 9 bases short, with 11 bases between. The CDR3 length is 12 residues. Study-level findings and limits: The diversity estimates, figures obtained from one million T cells, were considered underestimates. A greater number of naive CD4+ cells and higher diversity distinguished long-lived donors from aged donors.

The sample consisted of blood. The chain combines TRBV2 with TRBJ1-2; D is unresolved. This receptor was obtained from a man at least 80 years old in good health. The CDR3 bases are TGTGCCAGCAGTGACATTCGGGCCCGCTACACCTTC. It yields the protein CASSDIRARYTF.